This T cell receptor (beta chain) was profiled in a study of beta chain features in type 1 diabetes. The overall study: On cell yields, gender and age, patients and healthy donors were similar.

Study findings and constraints: Reads derived from cDNA could over-represent cells showing high TCR expression.

Germline lookup yields CDR1 SGHRS and CDR2 YFSETQ. The length of the CDR3 is 13 residues. The junction had 2 bases not matched to a gene; V was cut back by 1 base and J by 5 bases. TCRB transcripts that were expressed got sequenced, as all of the isolated RNA had been reverse transcribed. The average read count of naive, central memory and regulatory T cell samples was some 3.5 million. Clones were sequenced by immunoSEQ multiplex PCR, and TCRdb holds only the in-frame ones, with some missing. The sample carries just over 600,000 clones, 15% to 18% recorded once. This clone was counted only a few times. Its antigen is undetermined. Other DNA sequences in the same sample also yield this CDR3.

Sequenced material: naive CD4+ T cells from blood. This rearrangement joins TRBV5-1 to TRBJ2-5; TRBD2 agrees at 7 bases. The origin of this receptor is a man between 18 and 29 years old in good health. Here the CDR3 reads CASSLTGGETQYF. The DNA for the CDR3 is TGCGCCAGCAGCTTGACGGGAGGTGAGACCCAGTACTTC.